The 2 T cell receptor beta chains presented below share a single source sample, sequenced in a study of OX40 agonist ivuxolimab in advanced cancers. Some clones are missing from TCRdb's copy, which holds only in-frame ones; the method was immunoSEQ multiplex PCR. The profile shows 60,000 to 70,000 clones, about nine tenths of them singletons. Sequenced here: CD4+ or CD8+ T cells sorted from blood, sampled in a trial of the OX40 agonist ivuxolimab. Receptor source: an adult with an advanced solid tumor such as melanoma, head and neck, liver or kidney cancer.

This clone has more than one count but fewer than ten. CDR3 amino acids: CSGGLAGGQFF. CDR3 in DNA: TGCAGCGGGGGACTAGCGGGAGGGCAGTTCTTC. This chain joins TRBV29-1 and TRBJ2-1; 15 bases map to TRBD2. The CDR3 length is 11 residues. The trim removed 7 bases at V and 12 bases at J, leaving 1 base unmatched. CDR1 SQVTM and CDR2 ANQGSEA come from the germline V gene.

This chain links TRBV5-1 with TRBJ2-7; 15 positions match TRBD2. V lost 4 bases, J lost 2 bases, and 4 bases stayed unmatched. The V gene's germline CDR1 is SGHRS and CDR2 YFSETQ. This CDR3 region has 16 residues. CDR3 bases: TGCGCCAGCAGCCCGGGACTAGCGGGAGGCGCCTACGAGCAGTACTTC. Protein sequence: CASSPGLAGGAYEQYF.